This entry describes one T cell receptor beta chain. Repertoires were generated with immunoSEQ multiplex PCR, while TCRdb's copy carries only in-frame clones and drops some. Among hundreds of thousands of clones, around 84% were seen once, and the ten largest hold 1.5% to 2%. The data stem from a study of blood T cell repertoires in COVID-19. Study at large: From T cells, B-cell-depleted T cells, or PBMCs came the material, which was cDNA or gDNA.

Across 24 US areas, participants ranged in age from about 18 to 89 years. Symptom resolution, clearance, or two negative PCRs marked the recovered donors of Cohort 3. The sequence derives from a woman in her fifties or sixties who had recovered from COVID-19. The source material was PBMCs or T cells enriched from blood (not recorded which).

The CDR3 protein is CASSSTSGSTDTQYF. Written as DNA, the CDR3 is TGTGCCAGCTCATCTACTAGCGGTAGCACAGATACGCAGTATTTT. This chain joins TRBV18 and TRBJ2-3, with 8 nucleotides matching TRBD2. J was trimmed by 0 bases and V by 5 bases; bases with no gene match: 4. Per germline, CDR1 KGHSH and CDR2 LQKENI. This CDR3 contains 15 residues.